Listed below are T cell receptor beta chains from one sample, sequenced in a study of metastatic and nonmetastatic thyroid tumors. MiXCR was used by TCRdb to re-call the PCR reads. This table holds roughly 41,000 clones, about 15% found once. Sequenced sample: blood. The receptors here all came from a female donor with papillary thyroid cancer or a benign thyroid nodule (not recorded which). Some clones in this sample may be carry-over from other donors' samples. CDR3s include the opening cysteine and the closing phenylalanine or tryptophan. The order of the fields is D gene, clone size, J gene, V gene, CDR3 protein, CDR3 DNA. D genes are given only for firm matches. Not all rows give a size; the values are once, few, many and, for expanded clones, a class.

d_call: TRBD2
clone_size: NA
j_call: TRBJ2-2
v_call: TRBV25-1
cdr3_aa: CSSNRAGGVGELFF
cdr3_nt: TGTTCCAGCAATCGGGCGGGAGGAGTCGGGGAGCTGTTTTTT

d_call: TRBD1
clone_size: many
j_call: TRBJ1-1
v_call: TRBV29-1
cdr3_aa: CSVAGQGVLNTEAFF
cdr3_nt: TGCAGCGTTGCTGGTCAGGGGGTCCTGAACACTGAAGCTTTCTTT

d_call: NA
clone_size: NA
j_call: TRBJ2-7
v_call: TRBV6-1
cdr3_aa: CASRPLGGKYEQYF
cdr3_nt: TGTGCGAGCAGACCCTTAGGGGGGAAATACGAGCAGTACTTC

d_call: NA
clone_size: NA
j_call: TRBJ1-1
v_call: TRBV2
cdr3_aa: CATEELGYEAFF
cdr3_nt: TGTGCCACCGAAGAATTAGGATATGAAGCCTTCTTT

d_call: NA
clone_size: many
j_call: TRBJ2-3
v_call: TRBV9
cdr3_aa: CASSPLSGPQYF
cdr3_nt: TGTGCCAGCAGCCCCTTGAGCGGTCCGCAGTATTTT

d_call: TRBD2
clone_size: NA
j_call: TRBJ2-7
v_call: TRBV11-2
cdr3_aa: CASSWGLAYEQYF
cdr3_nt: TGTGCCAGCAGCTGGGGACTAGCTTACGAGCAGTACTTC

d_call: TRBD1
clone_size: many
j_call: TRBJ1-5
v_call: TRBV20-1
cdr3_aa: CSARDPGQENQPQHF
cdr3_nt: TGCAGTGCTAGAGACCCGGGACAGGAAAATCAGCCCCAGCATTTT

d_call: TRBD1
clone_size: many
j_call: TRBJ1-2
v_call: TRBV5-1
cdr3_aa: CASSGGQGGTYGYTF
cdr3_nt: TGCGCCAGCAGCGGGGGACAGGGAGGGACCTATGGCTACACCTTC

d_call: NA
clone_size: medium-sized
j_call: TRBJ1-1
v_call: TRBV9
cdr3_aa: CASSARPAGEAFF
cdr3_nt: TGTGCCAGCAGCGCGAGGCCCGCGGGTGAAGCTTTCTTT

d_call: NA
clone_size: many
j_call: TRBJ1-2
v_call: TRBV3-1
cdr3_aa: CASSRVPGGDGYTF
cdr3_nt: TGTGCCAGCAGCCGTGTTCCGGGCGGGGATGGCTACACCTTC

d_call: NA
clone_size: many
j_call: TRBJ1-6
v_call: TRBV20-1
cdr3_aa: CSAPTPGVRSPLHF
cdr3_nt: TGCAGTGCTCCGACGCCAGGGGTACGGTCACCCCTCCACTTT

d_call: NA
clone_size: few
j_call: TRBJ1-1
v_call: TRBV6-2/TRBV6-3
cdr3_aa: CAITLFGKYTEAFF
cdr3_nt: TGTGCCATCACTTTATTCGGCAAGTACACTGAAGCTTTCTTT

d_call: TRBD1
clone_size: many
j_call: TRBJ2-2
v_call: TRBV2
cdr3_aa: CASRGTGTGELFF
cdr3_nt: TGTGCCAGCAGAGGGACAGGGACCGGGGAGCTGTTTTTT

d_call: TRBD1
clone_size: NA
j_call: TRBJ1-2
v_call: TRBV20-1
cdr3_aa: CSAGRGLGNGYTF
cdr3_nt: TGCAGTGCTGGCAGGGGGCTTGGGAATGGCTACACCTTC

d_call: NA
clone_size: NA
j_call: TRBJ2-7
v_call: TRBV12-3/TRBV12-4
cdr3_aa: CASRGGGPYEQYF
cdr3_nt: TGTGCCAGCAGGGGGGGTGGCCCCTACGAGCAGTACTTC

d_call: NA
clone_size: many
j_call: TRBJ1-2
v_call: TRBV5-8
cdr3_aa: CASSFLYTGGGYTF
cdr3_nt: TGTGCCAGCAGCTTTCTTTACACAGGCGGAGGCTACACCTTC

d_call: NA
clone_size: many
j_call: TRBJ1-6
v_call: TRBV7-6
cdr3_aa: CASSHRNSPLHF
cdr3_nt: TGTGCCAGCAGCCACCGTAATTCACCCCTCCACTTT

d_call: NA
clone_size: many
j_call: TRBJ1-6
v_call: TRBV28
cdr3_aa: CASSLSSRNRHKDVNSPLHF
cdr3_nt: TGTGCCAGCAGTTTATCCTCCAGGAACCGGCATAAGGATGTTAATTCACCCCTCCACTTT

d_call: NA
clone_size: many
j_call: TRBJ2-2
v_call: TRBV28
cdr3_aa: CASSLGSRGRELFF
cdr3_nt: TGTGCCAGCAGTCTCGGGTCGCGGGGCCGGGAGCTGTTTTTT

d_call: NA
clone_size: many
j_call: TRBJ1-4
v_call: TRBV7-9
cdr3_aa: CASSLGGGATNEKLFF
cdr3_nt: TGTGCCAGCAGCTTAGGCGGTGGAGCAACTAATGAAAAACTGTTTTTT

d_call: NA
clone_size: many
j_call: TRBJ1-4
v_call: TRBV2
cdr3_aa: CASSEYADRSTNEKLFF
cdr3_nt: TGTGCCAGCAGTGAATATGCTGACAGATCGACTAATGAAAAACTGTTTTTT

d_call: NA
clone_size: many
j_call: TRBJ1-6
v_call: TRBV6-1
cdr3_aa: CASGVETVGSSPLHF
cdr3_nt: TGTGCCAGCGGTGTGGAGACGGTCGGGAGTTCACCCCTCCACTTT

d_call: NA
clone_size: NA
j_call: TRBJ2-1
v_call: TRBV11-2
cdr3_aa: CASSTTPSGVINEQFF
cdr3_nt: TGTGCCAGCAGCACAACCCCGTCAGGGGTCATCAATGAGCAGTTCTTC

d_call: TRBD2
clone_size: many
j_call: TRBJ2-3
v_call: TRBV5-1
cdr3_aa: CASRTGLAGGTDTQYF
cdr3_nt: TGCGCCAGCAGAACAGGACTAGCGGGGGGCACAGATACGCAGTATTTT

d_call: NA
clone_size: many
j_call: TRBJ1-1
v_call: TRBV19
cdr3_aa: CASHGRSLGDTEAFF
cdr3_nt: TGTGCCAGCCATGGGAGGTCGTTGGGGGACACTGAAGCTTTCTTT

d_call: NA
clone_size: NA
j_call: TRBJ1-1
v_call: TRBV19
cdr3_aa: CASKEVLNTEAFF
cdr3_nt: TGTGCCAGTAAGGAGGTCCTGAACACTGAAGCTTTCTTT

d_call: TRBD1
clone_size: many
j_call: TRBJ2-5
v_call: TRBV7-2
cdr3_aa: CASSPGQGQTQYF
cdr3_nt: TGTGCCAGCAGCCCGGGACAGGGGCAGACCCAGTACTTC

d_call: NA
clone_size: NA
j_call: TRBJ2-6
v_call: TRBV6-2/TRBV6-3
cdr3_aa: CASLGSQSGTLVLLGANVLTF
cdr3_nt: TGTGCCAGCTTAGGTTCCCAGAGTGGGACGCTCGTCCTCTTGGGGGCCAACGTCCTGACTTTC

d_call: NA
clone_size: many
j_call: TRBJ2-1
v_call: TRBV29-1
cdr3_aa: CSTGQYNEQFF
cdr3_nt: TGCAGCACTGGACAATACAATGAGCAGTTCTTC

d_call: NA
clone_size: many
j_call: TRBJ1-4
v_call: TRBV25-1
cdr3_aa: CASSEKWGGNEKLFF
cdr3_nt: TGTGCCAGCAGTGAAAAGTGGGGGGGCAATGAAAAACTGTTTTTT

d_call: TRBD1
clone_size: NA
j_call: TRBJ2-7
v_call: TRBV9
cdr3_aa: CASSLGDRVPYEQYF
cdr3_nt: TGTGCCAGCAGCTTAGGGGACAGGGTTCCCTACGAGCAGTACTTC

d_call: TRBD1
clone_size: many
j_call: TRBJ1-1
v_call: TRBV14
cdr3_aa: CASSPPGGEAFF
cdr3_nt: TGTGCCAGCAGCCCGCCAGGGGGTGAAGCTTTCTTT

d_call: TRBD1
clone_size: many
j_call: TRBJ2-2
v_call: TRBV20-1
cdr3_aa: CSARLQGAQRTGELFF
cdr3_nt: TGCAGTGCTAGACTACAGGGGGCGCAAAGGACCGGGGAGCTGTTTTTT

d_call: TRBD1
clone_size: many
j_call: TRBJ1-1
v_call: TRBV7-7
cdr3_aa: CASSIDRDTEAFF
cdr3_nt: TGTGCTAGCAGCATAGACAGGGACACTGAAGCTTTCTTT

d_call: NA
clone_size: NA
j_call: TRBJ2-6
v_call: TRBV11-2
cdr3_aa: CASSLVSASGANVLTF
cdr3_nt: TGTGCCAGCAGCTTAGTTTCGGCCTCTGGGGCCAACGTCCTGACTTTC

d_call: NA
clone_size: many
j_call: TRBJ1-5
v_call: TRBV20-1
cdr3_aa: CSANDYGGTPNQPQHF
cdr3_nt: TGCAGTGCTAACGATTATGGCGGGACCCCGAATCAGCCCCAGCATTTT

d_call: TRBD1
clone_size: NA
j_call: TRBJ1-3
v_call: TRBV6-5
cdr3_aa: CASSSGTGRNTIYF
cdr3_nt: TGTGCCAGCAGTTCCGGGACAGGGAGAAACACCATATATTTT

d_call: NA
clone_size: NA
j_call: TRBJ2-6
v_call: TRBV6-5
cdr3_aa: CASSKSTGHSGANVLTF
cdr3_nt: TGTGCCAGCAGTAAGTCGACGGGTCACTCTGGGGCCAACGTCCTGACTTTC

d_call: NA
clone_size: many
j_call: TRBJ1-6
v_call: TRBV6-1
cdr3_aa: CATRNIAFGHNSPLHF
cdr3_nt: TGTGCCACCCGAAATATCGCGTTCGGTCATAATTCACCCCTCCACTTT

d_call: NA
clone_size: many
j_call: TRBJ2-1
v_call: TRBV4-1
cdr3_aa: CASSQGQAGYYNEQFF
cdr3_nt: TGCGCCAGCAGCCAGGGCCAGGCGGGATACTACAATGAGCAGTTCTTC

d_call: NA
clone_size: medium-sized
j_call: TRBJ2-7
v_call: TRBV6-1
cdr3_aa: CASRGANSYEQYF
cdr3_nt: TGTGCCAGCAGGGGGGCAAACTCCTACGAGCAGTACTTC

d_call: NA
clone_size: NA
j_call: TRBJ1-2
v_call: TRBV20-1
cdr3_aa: CSAFPPDRTRGGYTF
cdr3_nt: TGTAGTGCTTTCCCTCCCGACAGGACACGGGGTGGCTACACCTTC

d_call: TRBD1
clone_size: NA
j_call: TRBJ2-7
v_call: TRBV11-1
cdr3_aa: CANSLRGTGASSEQYF
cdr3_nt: TGTGCCAACAGCTTAAGAGGGACAGGCGCTTCCTCCGAGCAGTACTTC

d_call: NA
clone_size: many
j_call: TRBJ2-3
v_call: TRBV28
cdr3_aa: CASSLGLSSTDTQYF
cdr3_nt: TGTGCCAGCAGTTTAGGGCTTAGTAGCACAGATACGCAGTATTTT

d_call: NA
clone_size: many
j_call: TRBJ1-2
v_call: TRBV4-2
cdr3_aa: CASSQVGTATEGYTF
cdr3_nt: TGTGCCAGCAGCCAAGTTGGGACGGCGACGGAGGGCTACACCTTC